These 24 T cell receptor beta chains originate from one sample sequenced in a study of Ad26.COV2.S vaccination and SARS-CoV-2 variants (TCRdb year 2021). Libraries were made using the immunoSEQ multiplex PCR assay. The table was pulled from immuneACCESS by TCRdb, which kept in-frame rearrangements only. Such tables lose some clones; where checked, under half of the loss comes from unresolved V genes, and the rest has no known cause. For this sample there are about 350,000 clones; around nine tenths appear just once. Around 4.5% of the sample lies in the top ten. Per the publication, the treatment or condition label means: roughly 19 received Ad26.COV2.S at low or high dose, single or two shots; a few received placebo; per-sample allocation not given. For vaccine and placebo recipients, the sequenced repertoires came from samples collected on day 63 after the first injection. Sequencing was performed on peripheral blood, taken in a trial of Ad26.COV2.S vaccine versus placebo. These receptors originate from a person aged 18-60 years who received the Ad26.COV2.S COVID-19 vaccine or a placebo.

This clone occurred once. The chain recombines TRBV5-1 with TRBJ2-1, with 9 bases that match TRBD1. The germline gives CDR1 SGHRS, CDR2 YFSETQ. This CDR3 comprises 17 residues. J was trimmed by 4 bases and V by 4 bases; bases with no gene match: 12. In DNA, the CDR3 is TGCGCCAGCAGCAAGCAACCGACGGGACAGGGATACAATGAGCAGTTCTTC. This codes for CASSKQPTGQGYNEQFF.

This rearrangement joins TRBV4-2 to TRBJ1-5; D gene ambiguous. The CDR3 is 13 amino acids. The V end lost 0 bases, the J end lost 5 bases, and 5 bases lay between the germline ends. CDR1 and CDR2 (germline): LGHNA, YNFKEQ. The CDR3 reads CASSQDLDQPQHF. The CDR3 DNA reads as TGTGCCAGCAGCCAAGACCTGGATCAGCCCCAGCATTTT.

Only one count was recorded for this clone. The chain couples TRBV14 to TRBJ2-7; possible D gene TRBD2, 6 bases. This CDR3 contains 15 residues. From germline, CDR1 is SGHDN and CDR2 FVKESK. V was trimmed by 1 base and J by 3 bases, leaving 13 bases between them. The CDR3 loop is CASSQGEAALYEQYF. The CDR3 coding sequence is TGTGCCAGCAGCCAAGGGGAGGCTGCACTCTACGAGCAGTACTTC.

V gene TRBV29-1 combines with J gene TRBJ2-7; D gene unclear. This CDR3 contains 11 residues. V was cut by 0 bases and J by 3 bases, with 3 bases left in between. Germline assignment: CDR1 SQVTM and CDR2 ANQGSEA. CDR3 DNA sequence: TGCAGCGTTGAAGACAACTACGAGCAGTACTTC. Translation: CSVEDNYEQYF.

A word on this clone: This sample includes further DNA sequences coding for the same CDR3. The chain recombines TRBV7-2 with TRBJ2-5, with D possibly being TRBD1 (6 bases). The germline gives CDR1 SGHTA, CDR2 FQGNSA. The CDR3 extends over 14 amino acids. The germline V and J ends were trimmed by 0 bases and 5 bases, with 10 bases remaining between them. In DNA form, the CDR3 reads TGTGCCAGCAGCTTAGCTGGGGGCGGGGAGACCCAGTACTTC. This gives the protein CASSLAGGGETQYF.

V gene TRBV29-1 combines with J gene TRBJ2-7; 9 positions match TRBD2. V was clipped by 4 bases and J by 6 bases; unmatched bases: 10. Germline V gene data show CDR1 as SQVTM and CDR2 as ANQGSEA. CDR3 length: 14 residues. The CDR3 DNA reads as TGCAGCGTTGTAGGCGGGACTAGCCTTGTCGAGCAGTACTTC. Its protein product is CSVVGGTSLVEQYF.

This sequence joins TRBV5-1 and TRBJ2-7; D possibly corresponds to TRBD2 (5 bases). The length of the CDR3 is 16 residues. V was cut by 1 base and J by 3 bases, with 17 bases left in between. Germline assignment: CDR1 SGHRS and CDR2 YFSETQ. CDR3 amino acids: CASSLSGIDWGYEQYF. The CDR3 region has the DNA TGCGCCAGCAGCTTGTCCGGGATTGATTGGGGCTACGAGCAGTACTTC. Looking up the rest from reference TRBV5-1 and TRBJ2-7 gives the full variable domain: KAGVTQTPRYLIKTRGQQVTLSCSPISGHRSVSWYQQTPGQGLQFLFEYFSETQRNKGNFPGRFSGRQFSNSRSEMNVSTLELGDSALYLCASSLSGIDWGYEQYFGPGTRLTVT.

V gene TRBV6-5 combines with J gene TRBJ2-2; tentative D call: TRBD1 (6 bases). V was pared by 4 bases and J by 1 base, with 13 bases between. This CDR3 spans 16 amino acids. Per the germline V gene, CDR1 is MNHEY and CDR2 is SVGAGI. DNA of the CDR3: TGTGCCAGCAGTTCTACAGGGATGTTGAACACCGGGGAGCTGTTTTTT. Encoded protein: CASSSTGMLNTGELFF.

V and J are TRBV5-6 and TRBJ2-1; tentative D call: TRBD2 (6 bases). V lost 4 bases, J lost 10 bases, and 15 bases lay in between. The CDR3 runs 13 residues. Per the germline V gene, CDR1 is SGHDT and CDR2 is YYEEEE. The CDR3: CASSLTVRGEQFF. The CDR3 region has the DNA TGTGCCAGCAGCCTAACAGTCCGGGGGGAGCAGTTCTTC.

The chain recombines TRBV7-9 with TRBJ1-2; 7 nucleotides align to TRBD1. After removal of 1 base from V and 1 base from J, the junction contained 6 bases not matched to a gene. The CDR3 loop spans 16 amino acids. CDR1 and CDR2 (germline): SEHNR, FQNEAQ (reference sequence). The CDR3 loop reads CASSLGGTEINYGYTF. Here the CDR3 DNA reads TGTGCCAGCAGCTTAGGGGGGACAGAAATTAACTATGGCTACACCTTC.

The chain couples TRBV6-5 to TRBJ1-4, with D possibly TRBD1 on 6 matching bases. CDR3 size: 14 residues. In germline, CDR1 is MNHEY, CDR2 SVGAGI. Trimming pared 6 bases from V and 5 bases from J, leaving 13 bases between. CDR3 in DNA: TGTGCCAGCAGAGATCCAGGGGCAAATGAAAAACTGTTTTTT. Its protein is CASRDPGANEKLFF.

This clone has just one count. The chain carries TRBV9 and TRBJ2-3, with 12 bases lining up with TRBD2. This CDR3 has 17 amino acids. Germline assignment: CDR1 SGDLS and CDR2 YYNGEE. The trim removed 4 bases at V and 6 bases at J, leaving 12 bases unmatched. The CDR3 reads CASSPWTSGALADTQYF. CDR3 nucleotide sequence: TGTGCCAGCAGCCCCTGGACTAGCGGGGCGCTGGCGGATACGCAGTATTTT.

The chain recombines TRBV3-1 (or the pseudogene TRBV3-2) with TRBJ2-2; no clear D gene. With 7 bases removed from V and 5 bases from J, the gap between germline ends came to 8 bases. The V gene's germline CDR1 is LGHDT and CDR2 YNNKEL (reference sequence). CDR3 length equals 12 residues. This CDR3 is CASTQRTGELFF. CDR3 in DNA: TGTGCCAGCACCCAGAGGACCGGGGAGCTGTTTTTT.

The table lists this clone with a few counts. In the same sample, other DNA sequences code for this CDR3. This chain connects TRBV3-1 (or the pseudogene TRBV3-2) to TRBJ1-2; 9 bases are shared with TRBD1. The CDR3 extends over 14 amino acids. The V and J ends lost 3 bases and 8 bases, in that order; junction bases with no gene match: 7. CDR1 LGHDT and CDR2 YNNKEL come from the germline V gene (reference sequence). The CDR3 protein is CASSHLQGAGGYTF. The DNA of the CDR3 is TGTGCCAGCAGCCATCTACAGGGGGCTGGGGGCTACACCTTC.

This clone has a handful of counts. A read error may produce the germline difference seen at one junction end. V and J are TRBV19 and TRBJ1-5; D ambiguous. The CDR3 length is 15 residues. In germline, CDR1 is LNHDA, CDR2 SQIVND (reference sequence). The CDR3 bases are TGTGCCAGTAGTGTAGACGGAGACCGTAGTCAGCCCCAGCATTTT. This gives the protein CASSVDGDRSQPQHF.

This chain joins TRBV10-3 and TRBJ2-1, with D unresolved. This CDR3 is 16 amino acids long. Trimming removed 4 bases from V and 0 bases from J, with 13 bases in between. Germline V gene data show CDR1 as ENHRY and CDR2 as SYGVKD. CDR3 nucleotides: TGTGCCATCAGTGGCTTAACCGGCCTCTCCTACAATGAGCAGTTCTTC. Its translation: CAISGLTGLSYNEQFF.

This chain links TRBV11-2 with TRBJ1-6; 11 bases agree with TRBD1. Germline CDR1 reads SGHAT; CDR2 reads FQNNGV. This CDR3 has 16 residues. Losses at the gene ends were 4 bases for V and 6 bases for J; bases not matched to a gene: 5. The CDR3 protein is CASSSGQGAPNSPLHF. The CDR3 DNA reads TGTGCCAGCAGCTCCGGACAGGGGGCGCCTAATTCACCCCTCCACTTT.

V gene TRBV29-1 combines with J gene TRBJ1-3, with TRBD1 as a possible D gene (5 bases). The CDR3 is 14 residues long. V dropped 0 bases and J dropped 1 base, with 7 bases sitting between them. Germline V gene sequence: CDR1 SQVTM, CDR2 ANQGSEA. The DNA for the CDR3 is TGCAGCGTTGAAGACAGGGTGTCTGGAAACACCATATATTTT. It yields the protein CSVEDRVSGNTIYF.

The genes are TRBV19 and TRBJ1-5; 9 bases are shared with TRBD1. Germline assignment: CDR1 LNHDA and CDR2 SQIVND (reference sequence). The CDR3 runs to 16 residues. J lost 1 base, V lost 4 bases, and 5 bases had no gene match. CDR3 coding DNA: TGTGCCAGTAGTACCAACGACAGGGGGAGCAATCAGCCCCAGCATTTT. Amino acids: CASSTNDRGSNQPQHF. Full variable domain (missing parts from reference TRBV19 and TRBJ1-5): DGGITQSPKYLFRKEGQNVTLSCEQNLNHDAMYWYRQDPGQGLRLIYYSQIVNDFQKGDIAEGYSVSREKKESFPLTVTSAQKNPTAFYLCASSTNDRGSNQPQHFGDGTRLSIL.

The gene calls are TRBV6-5 and TRBJ1-5; D is perhaps TRBD1 (5 bases). V was pared by 2 bases and J by 4 bases, with 9 bases between. CDR1 and CDR2 (germline): MNHEY, SVGAGI. This CDR3 has 14 residues. The CDR3 spells CASSYTAGNQPQHF. The CDR3, as DNA: TGTGCCAGCAGTTACACGGCAGGGAATCAGCCCCAGCATTTT.

The J gene is TRBJ1-6, the V gene TRBV11-2; no reliable D call. Trimming pared 0 bases from V and 4 bases from J, leaving 7 bases between. Germline values: CDR1 SGHAT, CDR2 FQNNGV. There are 15 residues in the CDR3. As DNA, the CDR3 is TGTGCCAGCAGCTTAGAAAACGCATATAATTCACCCCTCCACTTT. Its translation is CASSLENAYNSPLHF.

The rearrangement uses TRBV18 and TRBJ1-1; D is unclear. V lost 3 bases and J 8 bases, leaving 10 bases between the germline ends. This CDR3 is built from 12 residues. Germline CDR1 KGHSH, CDR2 LQKENI. The CDR3, as DNA: TGTGCCAGCTCACCCACGACATACGAAGCTTTCTTT. Translating it yields CASSPTTYEAFF.

A note on this clone: Other DNA sequences within the sample encode an identical CDR3. The chain joins TRBV3-1 (or the pseudogene TRBV3-2) to TRBJ2-7; unclear D gene. This CDR3 region has 12 residues. V lost 1 base and J lost 4, with 5 bases in between. Germline V CDR1 and CDR2: LGHDT, YNNKEL (reference sequence). This CDR3 is CASSQVSYEQYF. The CDR3 DNA sequence: TGTGCCAGCAGCCAAGTATCGTACGAGCAGTACTTC.

The chain has TRBV6-5 and TRBJ2-7; maybe TRBD1 (5 bases). Germline CDR1 is MNHEY and CDR2 is SVGAGI. Trimming cost V 7 bases and J 0 bases, with 7 bases left between them. This CDR3 contains 12 residues. CDR3 bases: TGTGCCAGCATAAGGGGCTCCTACGAGCAGTACTTC. This translates into CASIRGSYEQYF.